The 7 T cell receptor beta chains below were found in one sample sequenced in a study of T-cell memory formation after mild COVID-19 listed by TCRdb under 2021. The library was made by 5' RACE. These reads were obtained on an Illumina NovaSeq 6000. The public reads were reprocessed in TCRdb via fastp at Q25 and MiXCR, keeping in-frame beta chains. Under each unique CDR3 protein, matching rows form one entry showing the most common genes and DNA. The sample data list just over 400,000 distinct CDR3 sequences, and less than 25% of these were observed just once. Clones ranked in the top ten supply under 15% of the sample. Sequenced: PBMCs or a T cell subset sorted from them (not recorded which). The origin of the receptors is an adult woman who had mild COVID-19 (a few samples of this study predate the infection). The sample titles of this study are shuffled in the database, so cell type and time point are left out; the donor was told from shared clones.

V gene TRBV18 combines with J gene TRBJ1-2; 7 nucleotides align to TRBD1. CDR3 length: 16 residues. Germline V gene lookup returns CDR1 KGHSH and CDR2 LQKENI. The junction had 12 bases not matched to a gene; V was cut back by 3 bases and J by 5 bases. Here the CDR3 reads CASSPGRGQLRYGYTF. In DNA form, the CDR3 reads TGTGCCAGCTCACCTGGAAGGGGGCAACTGCGGTATGGCTACACCTTC.

This clonotype was detected many times. The J gene is TRBJ2-7, the V gene TRBV21-1; the table's D gene call, TRBD1, was not cross checked with the DNA. TRBV21-1 is marked as a pseudogene. The CDR3 consists of 16 residues. Written as DNA, the CDR3 is TGTGCCAGCAGCAACCCCGTCGACAGGGGGCGATACGAGCAGTACTTC. Amino acids: CASSNPVDRGRYEQYF.

This clonotype was seen at least ten times. V and J are TRBV18 and TRBJ2-1; 11 bases map to TRBD2. This CDR3 has 16 residues. With V trimmed by 1 base and J by 4 bases, 3 bases remained unmatched. CDR1 and CDR2 (germline): KGHSH, LQKENI. The DNA for the CDR3 is TGTGCCAGCTCACCACTGCTAGCGGGGGGTTACAATGAGCAGTTCTTC. This codes for CASSPLLAGGYNEQFF.

The chain carries TRBV14 and TRBJ1-6; no firm D call. The CDR3 has 11 residues. Germline lookup yields CDR1 SGHDN and CDR2 FVKESK. With 5 bases removed from V and 7 bases from J, the gap between germline ends came to 3 bases. The CDR3 loop is CASSGNSPLHF. The CDR3 region has the DNA TGTGCCAGCAGCGGGAATTCACCCCTCCACTTT.

The rearrangement uses TRBV3-1 and TRBJ2-3, with 12 bases identical to TRBD2. The CDR3 loop spans 17 amino acids. Trimming took 0 bases from V and 5 from J; bases not matched to a gene: 6. Looked up from germline, CDR1 is LGHDT and CDR2 is YNNKEL (reference sequence). The DNA of the CDR3 is TGTGCCAGCAGCCAAGATCCTAGCGGGGGGGCCGAAGATACGCAGTATTTT. This encodes CASSQDPSGGAEDTQYF.

The rearrangement joins TRBV5-5 to TRBJ2-1; D possibly corresponds to TRBD1 (6 bases). CDR3 length: 16 residues. V lost 1 base and J 0 bases, leaving 11 bases between the germline ends. Germline-derived CDR1 and CDR2 are SGHKS and YYEKEE (reference sequence). In DNA, the CDR3 is TGTGCCAGCAGCTTGACAGGGCTTAGCTCCTACAATGAGCAGTTCTTC. Its translation is CASSLTGLSSYNEQFF.

V is TRBV4-2 and J is TRBJ2-7; a possible D gene is TRBD2 (5 bases). The CDR3 sequence is 16 residues long. V lost 3 bases to trimming and J lost 0 bases, with 15 bases between them. Per the germline V gene, CDR1 is LGHNA and CDR2 is YNFKEQ. Written as DNA, the CDR3 is TGTGCCAGCAGCCAGCAATCGACGGGGTACTCCTACGAGCAGTACTTC. Residues: CASSQQSTGYSYEQYF.